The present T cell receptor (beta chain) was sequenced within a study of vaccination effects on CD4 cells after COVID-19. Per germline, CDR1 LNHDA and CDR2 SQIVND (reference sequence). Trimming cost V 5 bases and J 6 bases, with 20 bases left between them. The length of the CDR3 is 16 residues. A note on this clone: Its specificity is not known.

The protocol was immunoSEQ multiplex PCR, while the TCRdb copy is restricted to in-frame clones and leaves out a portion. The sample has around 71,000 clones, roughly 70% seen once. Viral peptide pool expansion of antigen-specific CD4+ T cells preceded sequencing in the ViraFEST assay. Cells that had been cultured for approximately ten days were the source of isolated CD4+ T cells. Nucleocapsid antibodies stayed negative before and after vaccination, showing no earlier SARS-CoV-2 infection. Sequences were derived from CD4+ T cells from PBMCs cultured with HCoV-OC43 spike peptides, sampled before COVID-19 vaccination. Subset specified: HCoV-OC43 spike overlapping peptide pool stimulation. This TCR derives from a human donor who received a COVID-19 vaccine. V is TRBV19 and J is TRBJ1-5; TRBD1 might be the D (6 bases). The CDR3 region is CASSPGSGRGLQPQHF. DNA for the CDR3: TGTGCCAGTAGTCCCGGATCGGGCAGGGGTCTTCAGCCCCAGCATTTT.